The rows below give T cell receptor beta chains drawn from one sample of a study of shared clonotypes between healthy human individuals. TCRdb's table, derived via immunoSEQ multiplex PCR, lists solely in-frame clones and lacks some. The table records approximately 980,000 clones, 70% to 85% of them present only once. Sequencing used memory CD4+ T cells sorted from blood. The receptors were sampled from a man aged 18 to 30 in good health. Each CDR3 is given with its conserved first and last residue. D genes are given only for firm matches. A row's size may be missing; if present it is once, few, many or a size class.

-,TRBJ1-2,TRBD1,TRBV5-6,TGTGCCAGCAGCCCGGACAGGGGGCAAATCTTTGGCTACACCTTC,CASSPDRGQIFGYTF
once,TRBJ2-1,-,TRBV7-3,TGTGCCACCGCCGGGGGAACCGGACGCCCTAAGGAGCAGTTCTTC,CATAGGTGRPKEQFF
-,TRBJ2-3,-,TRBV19,TGTGCCAGTAGTTCTTGGACAGCAACAGATACGCAGTATTTT,CASSSWTATDTQYF
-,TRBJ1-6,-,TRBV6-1,TGTGCCAGCAGTGAAGGGGCCGGGGCCAGGAATTCACCCCTCCACTTT,CASSEGAGARNSPLHF
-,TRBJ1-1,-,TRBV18,TGTGCCAGCTCACCAGCAGGCAACACTGAAGCTTTCTTT,CASSPAGNTEAFF
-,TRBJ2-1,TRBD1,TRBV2,TGTGCCAGCAGACAGGGGTCAGGATACAATGAGCAGTTCTTC,CASRQGSGYNEQFF
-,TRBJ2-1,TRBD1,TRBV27,TGTGCCAGCAGCCCAAGGACAGGGGGCAATGAGCAGTTCTTC,CASSPRTGGNEQFF
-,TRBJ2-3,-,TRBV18,TGTGCCAGCTCACCACCCCCAACTGGCCATACGCAGTATTTT,CASSPPPTGHTQYF
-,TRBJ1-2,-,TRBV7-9,TGTGCCAGCAGCTTAGATACAGGCTATGGCTACACCTTC,CASSLDTGYGYTF
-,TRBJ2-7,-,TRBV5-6,TGTGCCAGCAGCTTGGGTGTACAGCTTACCTACGAGCAGTACTTC,CASSLGVQLTYEQYF
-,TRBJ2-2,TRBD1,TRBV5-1,TGCGCCAGCAGCTTGGGACAGGGGCTGTCCGGGGAGCTGTTTTTT,CASSLGQGLSGELFF
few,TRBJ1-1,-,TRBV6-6,TGTGCCAGCAGTTACGTGGAGGACACTGAAGCTTTCTTT,CASSYVEDTEAFF
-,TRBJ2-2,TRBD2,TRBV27,TGTGCCAGCAGTTTTGCCGGGACTAGGAGGACAGTCGGCGGGGAGCTGTTTTTT,CASSFAGTRRTVGGELFF
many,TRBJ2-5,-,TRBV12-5,TGTGCTAGTGGTTTGGATGGACAGCCACAAGAGACCCAGTACTTC,CASGLDGQPQETQYF
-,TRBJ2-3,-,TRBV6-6,TGTGCCAGCAGTTACCTCAGCACAGATACGCAGTATTTT,CASSYLSTDTQYF
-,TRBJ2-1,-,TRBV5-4,TGTGCCAGCAGCCTCGGGACTGACTATTACAATGAGCAGTTCTTC,CASSLGTDYYNEQFF
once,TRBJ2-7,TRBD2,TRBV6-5,TGTGCCAGCAGTTACCGGGCGGGAGCTCCCTACGAGCAGTACTTC,CASSYRAGAPYEQYF
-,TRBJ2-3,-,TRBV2,TGTGCCAGCAGAGACCATACCAACACAGATACGCAGTATTTT,CASRDHTNTDTQYF
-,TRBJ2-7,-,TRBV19,TGTGCCAGTAGTATTGGGCAGGGGGGCTTCTACGAGCAGTACTTC,CASSIGQGGFYEQYF
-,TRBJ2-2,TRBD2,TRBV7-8,TGTGCCAGCAGCCCTCGCGGGCGGGAGGGCCGCGTCGGGGAGCTGTTTTTT,CASSPRGREGRVGELFF
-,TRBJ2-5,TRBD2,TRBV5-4,TGTGCCAGCAGCCGATTAGCGGGGGGTCGGCAAGAGACCCAGTACTTC,CASSRLAGGRQETQYF
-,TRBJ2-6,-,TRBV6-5,TGTGCCAGCAGCCGCTCTGGGGCCAACGTCCTGACTTTC,CASSRSGANVLTF
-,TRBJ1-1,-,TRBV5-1,TGCGCCAGCAGCTTCGGAGCAACTGAAGCTTTCTTT,CASSFGATEAFF
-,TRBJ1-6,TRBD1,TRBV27,TGTGCCAGCAGTTTTACAAGAGGGGGCGCGACCATGAGCTCCTATAATTCACCCCTCCACTTT,CASSFTRGGATMSSYNSPLHF
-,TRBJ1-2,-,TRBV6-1,TGTGCCAGCAGTGCCGACATTTATGGCTACACCTTC,CASSADIYGYTF
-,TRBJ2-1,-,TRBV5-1,TGCGCCAGCAGCCCTGGACTCGGCTCGCCGAGCTCCTACAATGAGCAGTTCTTC,CASSPGLGSPSSYNEQFF
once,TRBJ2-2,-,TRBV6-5,TGTGCCAGCAGTTACTCGAGGGGGGACACCGGGGAGCTGTTTTTT,CASSYSRGDTGELFF
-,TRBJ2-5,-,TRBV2,TGTGCCAGCAGTGAAGGAAGGGTCCAAGAGACCCAGTACTTC,CASSEGRVQETQYF
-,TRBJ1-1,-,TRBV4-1,TGCGCCAGCAGCCCTCAGTCTCAGTTGAACACTGAAGCTTTCTTT,CASSPQSQLNTEAFF
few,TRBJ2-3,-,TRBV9,TGTGCCAGCAGCCCCGGGGCGGGGCACACAGATACGCAGTATTTT,CASSPGAGHTDTQYF
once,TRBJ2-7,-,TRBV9,TGTGCCAGCAGCGTCGGCTGGGGGACGGCCCTCACCTACGAGCAGTACTTC,CASSVGWGTALTYEQYF
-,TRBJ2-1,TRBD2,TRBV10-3,TGTGCCATCAGTGCCTCCGGGGGAGGGAGCAATGAGCAGTTCTTC,CAISASGGGSNEQFF
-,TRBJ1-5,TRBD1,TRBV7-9,TGTGCCAGCAGCTTAGAGGGGGCAGGGCAGCCCCAGCATTTT,CASSLEGAGQPQHF
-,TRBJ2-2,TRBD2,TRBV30,TGTGCCTGGAGTCCTCGACTAGCGCCCACCGGGGAGCTGTTTTTT,CAWSPRLAPTGELFF
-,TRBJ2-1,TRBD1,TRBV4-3,TGCGCCAGCAGCCAATTACAGGGGGCCTACGCTGAGCAGTTCTTC,CASSQLQGAYAEQFF
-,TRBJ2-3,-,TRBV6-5,TGTGCCAGCAGTTACGACCGCAGGACGGCAGATACGCAGTATTTT,CASSYDRRTADTQYF
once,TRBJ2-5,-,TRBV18,TGTGCCAGCTCACCACACCCAGGGAGTCAAGAGACCCAGTACTTC,CASSPHPGSQETQYF
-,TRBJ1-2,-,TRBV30,TGTGCCTGGAGTAGCGGGGAGGGGTATGGCTACACCTTC,CAWSSGEGYGYTF
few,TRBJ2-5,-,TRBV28,TGTGCCAGCAGGCGGGGTGAGCAGACCCAGTACTTC,CASRRGEQTQYF
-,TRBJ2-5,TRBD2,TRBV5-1,TGCGCCAGCAGCTTGGGATGGGCTAGCGGGGGGATCCAAGAGACCCAGTACTTC,CASSLGWASGGIQETQYF
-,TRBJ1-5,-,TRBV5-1,TGCGCCAGCAGCCTTGACAGCTACGATCAGCCCCAGCATTTT,CASSLDSYDQPQHF
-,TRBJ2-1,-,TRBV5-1,TGCGCCAGCAGCTTGGCCGAGGGTTTTAATGAGCAGTTCTTC,CASSLAEGFNEQFF
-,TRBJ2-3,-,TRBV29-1,TGCAGCGCCTGGTCCCGATATATAGATACGCAGTATTTT,CSAWSRYIDTQYF
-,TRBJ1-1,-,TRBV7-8,TGTGCCAGCAGCTTAGGTACAGGGAGTGGAGCTTTCTTT,CASSLGTGSGAFF
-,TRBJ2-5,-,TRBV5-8,TGTGCCAGCAGCTTGGGGAGGGCTAGCGAGAAAGAGACCCAGTACTTC,CASSLGRASEKETQYF
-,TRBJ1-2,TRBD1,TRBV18,TGTGCCAGCTCACCACTCGGGACAGGGCTAAACTATGGCTACACCTTC,CASSPLGTGLNYGYTF
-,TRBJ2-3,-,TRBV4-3,TGCGCCAGCAGCCAAGGAGGAGGAGGGGGGAGCACCAGGACAGATACGCAGTATTTT,CASSQGGGGGSTRTDTQYF
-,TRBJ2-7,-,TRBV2,TGTGCCAGCACGGGCAAGCTTAGACTAAACTACGAGCAGTACTTC,CASTGKLRLNYEQYF
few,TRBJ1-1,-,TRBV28,TGTGCCAGCAGTTTAAGTGTCGCTGCAGCTTTCTTT,CASSLSVAAAFF
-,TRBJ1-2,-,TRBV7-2,TGTGCCAGCGCCTCATCAGGAAACTATGGCTACACCTTC,CASASSGNYGYTF
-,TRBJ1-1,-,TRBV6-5,TGTGCCAGCAGAAGTATCACGGGGCGGACTGAAGCTTTCTTT,CASRSITGRTEAFF
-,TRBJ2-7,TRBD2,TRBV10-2,TGCGCCAGCAGTGGGGCTAGCGGCCACGAGCAGTACTTC,CASSGASGHEQYF
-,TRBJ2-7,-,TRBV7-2,TGTGCCAGCAGCCTTATCTACGAGCAGTACTTC,CASSLIYEQYF
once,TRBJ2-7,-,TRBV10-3,TGTGCCATCAGTGAGTCGGGGGGGCCCTCCTACGAGCAGTACTTC,CAISESGGPSYEQYF
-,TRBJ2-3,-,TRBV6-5,TGTGCCAGCAGATCTGGACAGAGCACAGATACGCAGTATTTT,CASRSGQSTDTQYF
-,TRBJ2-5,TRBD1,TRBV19,TGTGCCAGTAGTGGGGGACAGGGGGTACAAGAGACCCAGTACTTC,CASSGGQGVQETQYF
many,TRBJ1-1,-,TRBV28,TGTGCCAGCATAGGAGAAACCCTGAACACTGAAGCTTTCTTT,CASIGETLNTEAFF